The 10 T cell receptor beta chains presented below share a single source sample, sequenced in a study of breast tumors, draining lymph nodes, adjacent tissues. Samples came from axillary lymph nodes draining the breast cancer. TCRdb re-derived calls from the multiplex PCR reads in MiXCR, one entry per CDR3 protein. The table shows 200,000 to 250,000 distinct CDR3 sequences, with around 35% occurring only once. The sample was axillary lymph node tissue. These receptors all come from a female donor with breast cancer. Some clones in this sample may be carry-over from other donors' samples.

This clonotype showed up just once. One base away lies a much larger clone, so this may be a sequencing read error. The chain couples TRBV19 to TRBJ2-3, with D possibly matching TRBD2 (6 bases). This CDR3 contains 14 residues. Germline V gene sequence: CDR1 LNHDA, CDR2 SQIVND (reference sequence). V lost 7 bases, J lost 4 bases, and 15 bases lay in between. DNA for the CDR3: TGTGCCAGTACCGGGGGAATAGTATCAGATACGCAGTATTTT. Amino acids: CASTGGIVSDTQYF.

The chain carries TRBV7-8 and TRBJ2-5; 7 bases fit TRBD1. This CDR3 contains 15 residues. Per germline, CDR1 SGHVS and CDR2 FQNEAQ. Trimming took 4 bases from V and 4 from J; bases not matched to a gene: 9. CDR3 sequence: CASSSRTGGGETQYF. For the CDR3, the DNA is TGTGCCAGCAGCTCGAGGACAGGAGGTGGAGAGACCCAGTACTTC.

As regards this clonotype: Being one base from a much bigger clone, this may be a read error. The genes are TRBV20-1 and TRBJ1-2, with 11 bases lining up with TRBD1. Trimming at V came to 5 bases and at J to 10 bases, leaving 9 bases not matched to a gene. From germline, CDR1 is DFQATT and CDR2 SNEGSKA (reference sequence). The CDR3 length is 13 residues. In DNA form, the CDR3 reads TGCAGTGCTTCGGACAGGGGGCTAGGAGCCTACACCTTC. Its protein is CSASDRGLGAYTF.

This clonotype has ten or more counts. This chain uses TRBV20-1 with TRBJ1-2; D not certain. Trimming removed 0 bases at V and 8 bases at J, with 19 bases between. The CDR3 has 15 amino acids. Germline V CDR1 and CDR2: DFQATT, SNEGSKA (reference sequence). CDR3 coding DNA: TGCAGTGCTAGAGATAGCGCGAGCCCCATGGGGGGCTACACCTTC. Translated: CSARDSASPMGGYTF.

As DNA, the CDR3 is TGCAGCGTTAACTTCCGGACTAGCGGGAGCTACGAGCAGTACTTC. Translating gives CSVNFRTSGSYEQYF. The chain joins TRBV29-1 to TRBJ2-7, with TRBD2 identical over 13 bases. The CDR3 length is 15 residues. Germline V lookup: CDR1 SQVTM, CDR2 ANQGSEA. Trimming removed 5 bases from V and 3 bases from J; junction bases left unmatched: 7.

This clonotype was found many times. V is TRBV9 and J is TRBJ2-1, with D uncertain. Trimming took 0 bases from V and 0 from J, leaving 7 bases between them. Germline values: CDR1 SGDLS, CDR2 YYNGEE. This CDR3 is 15 amino acids long. The CDR3 DNA reads as TGTGCCAGCAGCGTAGGAATAGGCTCCTACAATGAGCAGTTCTTC. Translation: CASSVGIGSYNEQFF.

The table lists this clonotype with many counts. The chain combines TRBV2 with TRBJ1-2; tentative D call: TRBD1 (5 bases). CDR3 length: 11 amino acids. Trimming stripped 4 bases from V and 7 bases from J, with 7 bases between. Germline values: CDR1 SNHLY, CDR2 FYNNEI. The CDR3 is CASSAGTGYTF. The CDR3 DNA reads as TGTGCCAGCAGTGCCGGGACTGGCTACACCTTC.

This clonotype was counted at least ten times. The chain recombines TRBV3-1 with TRBJ2-5; 12 bases map to TRBD2. CDR1 LGHDT and CDR2 YNNKEL come from the germline V gene (reference sequence). The V and J ends lost 1 base and 1 base, in that order; junction bases with no gene match: 7. This CDR3 contains 18 residues. The CDR3 reads CASSQGLGLAGLQETQYF. The CDR3, as DNA: TGTGCCAGCAGCCAAGGATTAGGACTAGCGGGGCTCCAAGAGACCCAGTACTTC.

In this sample, this clonotype turned up once. One junction end does not reproduce the germline sequence, and a read error may be involved. The V and J genes are TRBV7-9 and TRBJ1-2, with 9 bases lining up with TRBD1. The CDR3 spans 13 residues. Germline V CDR1 and CDR2: SEHNR, FQNEAQ (reference sequence). In DNA form, the CDR3 reads TGTGTCAGCAGCCTTACAGGGGGCAGCGGCTACACCTTC. Encoded protein: CVSSLTGGSGYTF. Using reference TRBV7-9 and TRBJ1-2 for the parts outside the CDR3, the full variable domain is DTGVSQNPRHKITKRGQNVTFRCDPISEHNRLYWYRQTLGQGPEFLTYFQNEAQLEKSRLLSDRFSAERPKGSFSTLEIQRTEQGDSAMYLCVSSLTGGSGYTFGSGTRLTVV.

This clonotype appeared many times. The chain recombines TRBV5-6 with TRBJ2-3; D remains ambiguous. CDR1 and CDR2 (germline): SGHDT, YYEEEE. Trimming left V 3 bases short and J 4 bases short, with 9 bases between. The CDR3 is 13 residues long. For the CDR3, the DNA is TGTGCCAGCAGCTGGTCGGTCGCAGATACGCAGTATTTT. Residues: CASSWSVADTQYF. The entire variable domain, with the rest obtained from reference TRBV5-6 and TRBJ2-3, is as follows: DAGVTQSPTHLIKTRGQQVTLRCSPKSGHDTVSWYQQALGQGPQFIFQYYEEEERQRGNFPDRFSGHQFPNYSSELNVNALLLGDSALYLCASSWSVADTQYFGPGTRLTVL.